The 10 T cell receptor beta chains listed next were all sequenced from one sample in a study of cytomegalovirus exposure and HLA in healthy donors. PCR employed 60 Vbeta and 13 Jbeta primers. The table came from immunoSEQ multiplex PCR; TCRdb's copy has only in-frame clones and leaves some out. The table shows roughly 120,000 clones, with about 80% occurring only once. Sequenced sample: PBMCs. The receptors come from a woman aged 45-60 years in good health and CMV-seropositive.

This clone was seen only a few times. The chain carries TRBV18 and TRBJ2-7, with 13 bases identical to TRBD2. Per the germline V gene, CDR1 is KGHSH and CDR2 is LQKENI. The CDR3 runs to 15 residues. V lost 5 bases to trimming and J lost 2 bases; unmatched junction nucleotides: 3. The CDR3 sequence: CASSKTSGGAYEQYF. Here the CDR3 DNA reads TGTGCCAGCTCAAAAACTAGCGGGGGGGCCTACGAGCAGTACTTC.

The chain employs TRBV13 and TRBJ2-7, with 7 bases lining up with TRBD1. In germline, CDR1 is PRHDT, CDR2 FYEKMQ (reference sequence). V lost 5 bases to trimming and J lost 5 bases; unmatched junction nucleotides: 6. This CDR3 comprises 13 residues. The CDR3 sequence is CASSVGQHHEQYF. CDR3 in DNA: TGTGCCAGCAGCGTGGGACAGCACCACGAGCAGTACTTC.

The rearrangement joins TRBV7-9 to TRBJ2-1, with 9 bases lining up with TRBD2. The V gene end was trimmed by 5 bases and the J gene end by 4 bases; junction bases not matched to a gene: 9. The CDR3 sequence is 16 residues long. CDR1 SEHNR and CDR2 FQNEAQ come from the germline V gene (reference sequence). This CDR3 is CASSHQLAGLYNEQFF. The CDR3 bases are TGTGCCAGCAGCCATCAACTAGCGGGCCTTTACAATGAGCAGTTCTTC.

V and J are TRBV6-6 and TRBJ2-5, with 9 bases that match TRBD1. The germline V gene has CDR1 MNHNY and CDR2 SVGAGI (reference sequence). The V segment lost 6 bases and the J segment 5 bases; nucleotides outside the gene matches: 10. The CDR3 has 15 amino acids. The CDR3 here is CASRQGDRAGETQYF. DNA for the CDR3: TGTGCCAGCAGACAGGGGGACAGGGCAGGGGAGACCCAGTACTTC.

A word on this clone: In the same sample, other DNA sequences code for this CDR3. The J gene is TRBJ2-1, the V gene TRBV11-2; 9 bases agree with TRBD2. The length of the CDR3 is 15 residues. J gave up 4 bases and V 4 bases, and 5 bases lay outside the gene matches. Germline lookup yields CDR1 SGHAT and CDR2 FQNNGV. This CDR3 reads CASSWASGGYNEQFF. In DNA, the CDR3 is TGTGCCAGCAGCTGGGCCAGCGGGGGGTACAATGAGCAGTTCTTC.

This rearrangement joins TRBV5-1 to TRBJ2-2; unclear D gene. CDR3 length equals 14 residues. V gave up 1 base and J gave up 2 bases, with 6 bases separating them. Germline V gives CDR1 SGHRS, CDR2 YFSETQ. The CDR3, as DNA: TGCGCCAGCAGCTTGAACAGTAACACCGGGGAGCTGTTTTTT. This gives the protein CASSLNSNTGELFF.

The chain carries TRBV20-1 and TRBJ1-3; no clear D. The CDR3 length is 11 residues. Germline V gives CDR1 DFQATT, CDR2 SNEGSKA (reference sequence). Trimming took 6 bases from V and 7 from J, leaving 10 bases between them. The CDR3 loop reads CSAIIGNTIYF. The CDR3 coding sequence is TGCAGTGCGATAATCGGGAACACCATATATTTT.

This chain joins TRBV18 and TRBJ1-6; 7 bases map to TRBD1. This CDR3 region has 15 residues. Looked up from germline, CDR1 is KGHSH and CDR2 is LQKENI. V was pared by 1 base and J by 6 bases, with 3 bases of the junction left unmatched. The CDR3 bases are TGTGCCAGCTCACCACAGGGGGCAGGTAATTCACCCCTCCACTTT. Translated, it gives CASSPQGAGNSPLHF. Supplemented by reference TRBV18 and TRBJ1-6, the full variable domain reads NAGVMQNPRHLVRRRGQEARLRCSPMKGHSHVYWYRQLPEEGLKFMVYLQKENIIDESGMPKERFSAEFPKEGPSILRIQQVVRGDSAAYFCASSPQGAGNSPLHFGNGTRLTVT.

V is TRBV2 and J is TRBJ2-5, with D possibly matching TRBD1 (5 bases). The germline V gene has CDR1 SNHLY and CDR2 FYNNEI. The V gene lost 3 bases and the J gene lost 1 base, with 9 bases spanning the gap. The CDR3 has 14 amino acids. CDR3 in DNA: TGTGCCAGCAGTGAGTCGACAGCCCAAGAGACCCAGTACTTC. Translating gives CASSESTAQETQYF.

The rearrangement joins TRBV7-9 to TRBJ2-2; TRBD1 matches 8 bases. Per germline, CDR1 SEHNR and CDR2 FQNEAQ (reference sequence). The CDR3 length is 16 residues. Losses at the gene ends were 2 bases for V and 5 bases for J; bases not matched to a gene: 7. CDR3 nucleotide sequence: TGTGCCAGCAGCTTACAGGGGGCTTTACCAACCGGGGAGCTGTTTTTT. As protein: CASSLQGALPTGELFF.